These 19 T cell receptor beta chains came from one sample sequenced in a study of T cell changes during pregnancy in multiple sclerosis. Here immunoSEQ multiplex PCR was the method, and the copy in TCRdb shows in-frame clones only, minus some. The sample has under 50,000 clones, approximately 95% seen once. The specimen was CD8+ T cells from peripheral blood mononuclear cells, collected in the first trimester of pregnancy. Receptors were obtained from a female donor with multiple sclerosis, enrolled in a pregnancy study.

V gene TRBV6-5 combines with J gene TRBJ2-7; 10 bases are a match to TRBD2. Germline CDR1 is MNHEY and CDR2 is SVGAGI. The CDR3 contains 14 residues. Trimming removed 5 bases from V and 5 bases from J; junction bases left unmatched: 6. CDR3 DNA sequence: TGTGCCAGCAGTGTAGCGGGAGGAGTGGACGAGCAGTACTTC. Translation gives CASSVAGGVDEQYF.

The chain joins TRBV18 to TRBJ2-1; D is ambiguous. Germline CDR1 reads KGHSH; CDR2 reads LQKENI. Trimming removed 0 bases at V and 10 bases at J, with 7 bases between. There are 12 residues in the CDR3. CDR3 in DNA: TGTGCCAGCTCACCACCCGTTCGGGAGCAGTTCTTC. Translating it yields CASSPPVREQFF.

This clone was counted a single time. The chain joins TRBV27 to TRBJ2-1; the D gene is possibly TRBD2 (7 bases). The germline CDR1 and CDR2 sequences are MNHEY and SMNVEV (reference sequence). CDR3 size: 14 residues. Trimming stripped 5 bases from V and 1 base from J, with 9 bases between. CDR3 coding DNA: TGTGCCAGCAGTAGCGGGACATCCTACAATGAGCAGTTCTTC. Amino acids: CASSSGTSYNEQFF.

J is TRBJ2-7 and V is TRBV27; 8 nucleotides align to TRBD2. CDR1 MNHEY and CDR2 SMNVEV come from the germline V gene (reference sequence). After removal of 3 bases from V and 3 bases from J, the junction contained 7 bases not matched to a gene. This CDR3 comprises 15 residues. CDR3 sequence: CASSFAGGGNYEQYF. CDR3 in DNA: TGTGCCAGCAGTTTTGCGGGAGGAGGGAACTACGAGCAGTACTTC.

V and J are TRBV19 and TRBJ1-1, with D possibly TRBD1 on 5 matching bases. The CDR3 is 13 amino acids. The ends were cut back, 9 bases at V and 2 bases at J, with 13 bases in the middle. Germline loops: CDR1 LNHDA, CDR2 SQIVND (reference sequence). CDR3 amino acids: CASSVRENTEAFF. The CDR3 nucleotides read TGTGCCAGCAGCGTCAGGGAAAACACTGAAGCTTTCTTT.

The rearrangement uses TRBV7-6 and TRBJ1-1; tentatively, D is TRBD1 (5 bases). CDR3 length equals 13 residues. V lost 5 bases and J lost 1, with 8 bases in between. From germline, CDR1 is SGHVS and CDR2 FNYEAQ. CDR3 sequence reads: CASSPGGNTEAFF. CDR3 coding DNA: TGTGCCAGCAGCCCGGGGGGGAACACTGAAGCTTTCTTT. The whole variable domain, remainder taken from reference TRBV7-6 and TRBJ1-1, is GAGVSQSPRYKVTKRGQDVALRCDPISGHVSLYWYRQALGQGPEFLTYFNYEAQQDKSGLPNDRFSAERPEGSISTLTIQRTEQRDSAMYRCASSPGGNTEAFFGQGTRLTVV.

The genes are TRBV4-3 and TRBJ1-2, with 7 bases fitting TRBD1. Germline assignment: CDR1 LGHNA and CDR2 YSLEER. The length of the CDR3 is 14 residues. J gave up 8 bases and V 1 base, and 7 bases lay outside the gene matches. CDR3 nucleotides: TGCGCCAGCAGCCAAGGCGAGGGGGCAGGCGGCTACACCTTC. Translation gives CASSQGEGAGGYTF.

The chain couples TRBV5-6 to TRBJ2-7; 8 bases line up with TRBD1. This CDR3 contains 13 residues. The trim removed 4 bases at V and 5 bases at J, leaving 5 bases unmatched. Germline V gene lookup returns CDR1 SGHDT and CDR2 YYEEEE. CDR3 region: CASSSGQGNEQYF. The CDR3 nucleotides are TGTGCCAGCAGCAGCGGACAGGGCAACGAGCAGTACTTC.

The rearrangement links TRBV27 to TRBJ2-7; 8 bases align to TRBD1. The junction had 7 bases not matched to a gene; V was cut back by 2 bases and J by 4 bases. The length of the CDR3 is 15 residues. CDR1 and CDR2 from the germline V gene are MNHEY and SMNVEV (reference sequence). The DNA of the CDR3 is TGTGCCAGCAGTTTAAGGGCAGGGGGCTTATACGAGCAGTACTTC. Translation: CASSLRAGGLYEQYF.

The rearrangement links TRBV7-2 to TRBJ2-2; D is uncertain. Deletions cut 2 bases from V and 6 bases from J, with 4 bases between. The CDR3 spans 12 residues. CDR1 is SGHTA and CDR2 is FQGNSA in the germline V gene. The CDR3: CASSLPPGELFF. Written as DNA, the CDR3 is TGTGCCAGCAGCTTACCTCCCGGGGAGCTGTTTTTT.

The rearrangement joins TRBV27 to TRBJ2-3; D gene ambiguous. This CDR3 comprises 12 residues. Germline V gene lookup returns CDR1 MNHEY and CDR2 SMNVEV (reference sequence). V was cut by 5 bases and J by 2 bases, with 5 bases left in between. CDR3 protein: CASSQSTDTQYF. For the CDR3, the DNA is TGTGCCAGCAGTCAGTCCACAGATACGCAGTATTTT.

This clone has a single count. The chain carries TRBV12-5 and TRBJ2-1; possible D gene TRBD1, 7 bases. The V gene's germline CDR1 is LGHNT and CDR2 FRNRAP. The V and J ends lost 3 bases and 9 bases respectively, with 21 bases between them. CDR3 length: 16 residues. The CDR3 region is CASGFTLGGGEGEQFF. CDR3 in DNA: TGTGCTAGTGGTTTTACCCTCGGAGGGGGCGAGGGTGAGCAGTTCTTC.

A single count supports this clone. This sequence joins TRBV19 and TRBJ2-7; TRBD2 matches 9 bases. The V segment lost 7 bases and the J segment 3 bases; nucleotides outside the gene matches: 10. Germline assignment: CDR1 LNHDA and CDR2 SQIVND (reference sequence). This CDR3 comprises 15 residues. The CDR3 loop reads CASTPSGTTYYEQYF. CDR3 nucleotides: TGTGCCAGTACCCCTAGCGGGACAACTTACTACGAGCAGTACTTC.

In DNA form, the CDR3 reads TGTGCCAGCAGCCCGTTAGTCGGGACAGGGATCTACGAGCAGTACTTC. This sequence encodes CASSPLVGTGIYEQYF. The chain is built from TRBV7-2 and TRBJ2-7; TRBD1 matches at 9 bases. The CDR3 is 16 amino acids. CDR1 and CDR2 (germline): SGHTA, FQGNSA. Unmatched junction bases numbered 11, after V lost 5 bases and J lost 3 bases.

This sequence joins TRBV11-2 and TRBJ2-7; 9 nucleotides align to TRBD2. Germline lookup yields CDR1 SGHAT and CDR2 FQNNGV. The CDR3 sequence is 15 residues long. V was clipped by 4 bases and J by 3 bases; unmatched bases: 7. The CDR3 nucleotides are TGTGCCAGCAGCTGGTTTAGCGGGAGTAACTACGAGCAGTACTTC. Amino acids: CASSWFSGSNYEQYF.

CDR3 DNA sequence: TGTGCCAGCAGCTGGACCCCCGGCACTAGCGGGAGCAATGAGCAGTTCTTC. The encoded protein is CASSWTPGTSGSNEQFF. The chain recombines TRBV7-9 with TRBJ2-1; TRBD2 aligns across 11 bases. The V and J ends lost 4 bases and 6 bases, in that order; junction bases with no gene match: 11. The germline V gene has CDR1 SEHNR and CDR2 FQNEAQ (reference sequence). CDR3 length equals 17 residues. The full variable domain, rest sourced from reference TRBV7-9 and TRBJ2-1, is DTGVSQNPRHKITKRGQNVTFRCDPISEHNRLYWYRQTLGQGPEFLTYFQNEAQLEKSRLLSDRFSAERPKGSFSTLEIQRTEQGDSAMYLCASSWTPGTSGSNEQFFGPGTRLTVL.

The chain carries TRBV19 and TRBJ2-1, with 7 bases that match TRBD1. This CDR3 region has 13 residues. After removal of 3 bases from V and 8 bases from J, the junction contained 4 bases not matched to a gene. Germline CDR1 and CDR2: LNHDA and SQIVND (reference sequence). CDR3 region: CASSMIGGYEQFF. The CDR3, as DNA: TGTGCCAGTAGTATGATAGGGGGCTATGAGCAGTTCTTC.

The rearrangement uses TRBV9 and TRBJ2-1; 7 nucleotides line up with TRBD2. This CDR3 has 17 amino acids. CDR1 is SGDLS and CDR2 is YYNGEE in the germline V gene. J was trimmed by 6 bases and V by 2 bases; bases with no gene match: 14. CDR3 residues: CASSVLKGGRKANEQFF. In DNA, the CDR3 is TGTGCCAGCAGCGTCCTTAAGGGCGGGAGAAAGGCCAATGAGCAGTTCTTC.

The chain has TRBV6-1 and TRBJ2-7, with 9 nucleotides matching TRBD1. The ends lost 3 bases at V and 7 bases at J; junction bases unmatched: 13. This CDR3 region has 16 residues. CDR1 is MNHNS, CDR2 SASEGT, per germline. For the CDR3, the DNA is TGTGCCAGCAGTGACCATACCGGGACAGGGCTTAAGGAGCAGTACTTC. Encoded protein: CASSDHTGTGLKEQYF.